A single sample is the source of the 14 T cell receptor beta chains below, sequenced in a study of shared clonotypes between healthy human individuals. Selected positively for CCR7 and CD45RO-negative, naive CD8 cells excluded terminally differentiated effector memory CD45RA+ cells. Only in-frame clones appear in the TCRdb table, and some are missing; sequencing was by immunoSEQ multiplex PCR. This sample has some 2 million clones, with approximately 94% found just once. Sequencing was carried out using naive CD8+ T cells sorted from blood. The origin of the receptors is a man between 18 and 29 years old in good health.

V is TRBV7-6 and J is TRBJ1-1; possibly TRBD1 for D (6 bases). This CDR3 spans 17 amino acids. Germline CDR1 SGHVS, CDR2 FNYEAQ. The ends were cut back, 5 bases at V and 0 bases at J, with 19 bases in the middle. The CDR3 sequence: CASSPSPRTAMNTEAFF. As DNA, the CDR3 is TGTGCCAGCAGCCCCAGCCCCCGGACAGCTATGAACACTGAAGCTTTCTTT.

A single count supports this clone. The CDR3 is CATSIGRTETNTGELFF. Written as DNA, the CDR3 is TGTGCCACCAGCATCGGGAGGACAGAAACGAACACCGGGGAGCTGTTTTTT. The gene calls are TRBV15 and TRBJ2-2, with D possibly matching TRBD2 (7 bases). The length of the CDR3 is 17 residues. Trimming left V 4 bases short and J 0 bases short, with 15 bases between. The germline CDR1 and CDR2 sequences are LNHNV and YYDKDF (reference sequence).

This chain joins TRBV7-9 and TRBJ2-1; no clear D. The CDR3 totals 14 residues. The germline V and J ends were trimmed by 3 bases and 0 bases, with 6 bases remaining between them. Germline CDR1 SEHNR, CDR2 FQNEAQ (reference sequence). Here the CDR3 DNA reads TGTGCCAGCAGCTTCGACGGCTCCTACAATGAGCAGTTCTTC. It encodes CASSFDGSYNEQFF.

CDR3 nucleotide sequence: TGTGCCAGCCCAGGACTAGCGGGCGATGAGACCCAGTACTTC. It yields the protein CASPGLAGDETQYF. This chain joins TRBV6-1 and TRBJ2-5, with 11 bases identical to TRBD2. V dropped 8 bases and J dropped 5; count of bases not matched to a gene: 7. The germline V gene has CDR1 MNHNS and CDR2 SASEGT. This CDR3 has 14 residues.

About this clone itself: The identical CDR3 is also encoded by other nucleotide sequences in the sample. This sequence joins TRBV9 and TRBJ2-7; D gene ambiguous. The CDR3 has 14 amino acids. Germline V lookup: CDR1 SGDLS, CDR2 YYNGEE. The V gene lost 0 bases and the J gene lost 0 bases, with 7 bases spanning the gap. The CDR3 nucleotides are TGTGCCAGCAGCGTAGACAGTGTCTCCTACGAGCAGTACTTC. Translated: CASSVDSVSYEQYF.

V and J are TRBV27 and TRBJ2-2; 7 nucleotides agree with TRBD2. The CDR3 extends over 18 amino acids. Germline V gene lookup returns CDR1 MNHEY and CDR2 SMNVEV (reference sequence). Trimming took 3 bases from V and 6 from J; bases not matched to a gene: 16. The CDR3 is CASSFGTTGLFNPGELFF. Here the CDR3 DNA reads TGTGCCAGCAGTTTTGGGACGACGGGACTATTTAACCCCGGGGAGCTGTTTTTT.

V usage is TRBV30 and J usage is TRBJ2-5; D may match TRBD1 or TRBD2 (5 bases each). There are 11 residues in the CDR3. Trimming pared 4 bases from V and 7 bases from J, leaving 10 bases between. Germline V gene lookup returns CDR1 GTSNPN and CDR2 SVGIG (reference sequence). In DNA form, the CDR3 reads TGTGCCTGGAACGGGGACGGGACCCAGTACTTC. This translates into CAWNGDGTQYF.

The sample holds a few counts of this clone. The J gene is TRBJ1-1, the V gene TRBV13; D unclear. The V gene lost 4 bases and the J gene lost 1 base, with 4 bases spanning the gap. The CDR3 extends over 12 amino acids. CDR1 is PRHDT and CDR2 is FYEKMQ in the germline V gene (reference sequence). For the CDR3, the DNA is TGTGCCAGCAGCTCCCAGAACACTGAAGCTTTCTTT. Amino acids: CASSSQNTEAFF.

This chain joins TRBV7-8 and TRBJ2-4; 7 bases agree with TRBD2. Germline V lookup: CDR1 SGHVS, CDR2 FQNEAQ. The length of the CDR3 is 16 residues. The V segment lost 3 bases and the J segment 1 base; nucleotides outside the gene matches: 6. CDR3 residues: CASSLFGGWAKNIQYF. CDR3 DNA: TGTGCCAGCAGCTTGTTCGGGGGGTGGGCCAAAAACATTCAGTACTTC. Using reference TRBV7-8 and TRBJ2-4 for the parts outside the CDR3, the full variable domain is GAGVSQSPRYKVAKRGQDVALRCDPISGHVSLFWYQQALGQGPEFLTYFQNEAQLDKSGLPSDRFFAERPEGSVSTLKIQRTQQEDSAVYLCASSLFGGWAKNIQYFGAGTRLSVL.

The V call is TRBV30, the J call TRBJ1-4; 7 bases agree with TRBD1. The trim removed 4 bases at V and 0 bases at J, leaving 5 bases unmatched. The CDR3 has 15 amino acids. Germline assignment: CDR1 GTSNPN and CDR2 SVGIG (reference sequence). The CDR3 spells CAWKRGPATNEKLFF. The CDR3 DNA is TGTGCCTGGAAGAGGGGGCCGGCAACTAATGAAAAACTGTTTTTT.

The CDR3 nucleotides are TGTGCCAGCAGTCCGCGCGGGGGCCAGAGCACAGATACGCAGTATTTT. Protein: CASSPRGGQSTDTQYF. The V call is TRBV28, the J call TRBJ2-3, with D possibly matching TRBD2 (7 bases). V shed 5 bases and J shed 0 bases, with 15 bases lying between them. The germline gives CDR1 MDHEN, CDR2 SYDVKM. The CDR3 loop spans 16 amino acids.

This chain joins TRBV7-8 and TRBJ2-2, with 11 bases lining up with TRBD2. With V trimmed by 4 bases and J by 4 bases, 5 bases remained unmatched. The CDR3 runs 16 residues. Germline V gene lookup returns CDR1 SGHVS and CDR2 FQNEAQ. CDR3 nucleotide sequence: TGTGCCAGCAGCTCCTTTAGCGGGAGGGGCACCGGGGAGCTGTTTTTT. This sequence encodes CASSSFSGRGTGELFF.

V usage is TRBV27 and J usage is TRBJ1-2, with 7 positions matching TRBD1. V trimming: 6 bases; J trimming: 0 bases; junction bases outside the gene matches: 7. CDR3 length equals 15 residues. The germline gives CDR1 MNHEY, CDR2 SMNVEV (reference sequence). The CDR3 here is CASSIFQGANYGYTF. The CDR3 nucleotides are TGTGCCAGCAGCATTTTCCAGGGGGCTAACTATGGCTACACCTTC.

The table lists this clone with a count of one. The rearrangement links TRBV4-3 to TRBJ1-2; 11 bases match TRBD1. The length of the CDR3 is 17 residues. V lost 1 base, J lost 5 bases, and 9 bases stayed unmatched. The germline CDR1 and CDR2 sequences are LGHNA and YSLEER. CDR3 bases: TGCGCCAGCAGCCAAGCCTTTAGGGACAGGGGGAATTATGGCTACACCTTC. Residues: CASSQAFRDRGNYGYTF.